The 13 T cell receptor beta chains presented below share a single source sample, sequenced in a study of cytomegalovirus exposure and HLA in healthy donors. PCR primers comprised 60 Vbeta and 13 Jbeta primers. Method: immunoSEQ multiplex PCR; TCRdb's copy keeps in-frame clones and lacks some. Of 110,000 to 150,000 clones detected, about 80% appear once; the ten largest clones hold over 2%. Sequencing input: PBMCs. These receptor sequences come from a woman aged 18-35 years in good health and CMV-seropositive.

The CDR3 spells CASSLGTLETQYF. Written as DNA, the CDR3 is TGTGCCAGCAGCTTAGGGACATTGGAGACCCAGTACTTC. V gene TRBV7-2 combines with J gene TRBJ2-5, with D perhaps TRBD1 (5 bases). Germline CDR1 and CDR2: SGHTA and FQGNSA. The CDR3 sequence is 13 residues long. The V end lost 1 base, the J end lost 5 bases, and 8 bases lay between the germline ends. Full variable domain (rest looked up from reference TRBV7-2 and TRBJ2-5): GAGVSQSPSNKVTEKGKDVELRCDPISGHTALYWYRQSLGQGLEFLIYFQGNSAPDKSGLPSDRFSAERTGGSVSTLTIQRTQQEDSAVYLCASSLGTLETQYFGPGTRLLVL.

This chain links TRBV11-2 with TRBJ2-3; the D gene is possibly TRBD2 (5 bases). Germline V lookup: CDR1 SGHAT, CDR2 FQNNGV. With 1 base removed from V and 5 bases from J, the gap between germline ends came to 10 bases. This CDR3 is built from 14 residues. The CDR3 region has the DNA TGTGCCAGCAGCTTAGGATCAGCGGTAGATACGCAGTATTTT. Its protein product is CASSLGSAVDTQYF.

The sample holds a few counts of this clone. V and J are TRBV19 and TRBJ1-5, with no clear D. Germline V gene sequence: CDR1 LNHDA, CDR2 SQIVND (reference sequence). Trimming shortened V by 7 bases and J by 6 bases, and 19 bases separated the two germline ends. The length of the CDR3 is 15 residues. The CDR3: CASTFREAARQPQHF. The CDR3, as DNA: TGTGCCAGTACCTTCCGGGAGGCGGCGCGTCAGCCCCAGCATTTT.

The count of this clone is one. The CDR3 region has the DNA TGTGCTGGAAATCCGGGACAGGGGGAAAGTGGGTCACCCCTCCACTTT. Translation: CAGNPGQGESGSPLHF. This chain uses TRBV12-5 with TRBJ1-6; TRBD1 aligns across 11 bases. The CDR3 has 16 residues. V dropped 11 bases and J dropped 10; count of bases not matched to a gene: 16. Per germline, CDR1 LGHNT and CDR2 FRNRAP.

V usage is TRBV6-5 and J usage is TRBJ1-2; 8 bases map to TRBD1. The ends lost 7 bases at V and 8 bases at J; junction bases unmatched: 9. Germline V lookup: CDR1 MNHEY, CDR2 SVGAGI. CDR3 size: 13 residues. CDR3 in DNA: TGTGCCAGCACTGCAGGACAGGGAAGAGGCTACACCTTC. The encoded protein is CASTAGQGRGYTF.

The chain employs TRBV6-1 and TRBJ1-2; the D gene is possibly TRBD1 (6 bases). The germline gives CDR1 MNHNS, CDR2 SASEGT. Trimming took off 3 bases at V and 1 base at J, with 12 bases between the two ends. CDR3 length: 15 residues. The CDR3 reads CASSERGAGNYGYTF. DNA of the CDR3: TGTGCCAGCAGTGAGCGGGGGGCGGGTAACTATGGCTACACCTTC.

This chain links TRBV4-3 with TRBJ1-4, with D possibly being TRBD1 (6 bases). The CDR3 totals 14 residues. V was cut by 4 bases and J by 8 bases, with 14 bases left in between. Germline V lookup: CDR1 LGHNA, CDR2 YSLEER. The CDR3 here is CASSPQGVREKLFF. The CDR3 DNA reads TGCGCCAGCAGCCCACAGGGTGTTAGGGAAAAACTGTTTTTT.

The chain employs TRBV11-3 and TRBJ2-4; TRBD1 matches 7 bases. Germline V gives CDR1 SGHNT, CDR2 YENEEA. The CDR3 consists of 16 residues. The ends lost 1 base at V and 5 bases at J; junction bases unmatched: 8. DNA for the CDR3: TGTGCCAGCAGCTTAGGTACCCTCGACAGGGAAAACATTCAGTACTTC. It encodes CASSLGTLDRENIQYF. The full variable domain, in which reference TRBV11-3 and TRBJ2-4 provide the parts outside the CDR3, is EAGVVQSPRYKIIEKKQPVAFWCNPISGHNTLYWYLQNLGQGPELLIRYENEEAVDDSQLPKDRFSAERLKGVDSTLKIQPAELGDSAVYLCASSLGTLDRENIQYFGAGTRLSVL.

This clone has a handful of counts. This chain uses TRBV5-5 with TRBJ2-7; TRBD1 aligns across 10 bases. Germline lookup yields CDR1 SGHKS and CDR2 YYEKEE (reference sequence). This CDR3 is 14 amino acids long. The V and J ends lost 1 base and 5 bases, in that order; junction bases with no gene match: 3. For the CDR3, the DNA is TGTGCCAGCAGCTTGATCGGGACAGGGGACGAGCAGTACTTC. This encodes CASSLIGTGDEQYF.

The J gene is TRBJ1-5, the V gene TRBV19; weak D call: TRBD1 (6 bases). Trimming took 5 bases from V and 15 from J, leaving 17 bases between them. Looked up from germline, CDR1 is LNHDA and CDR2 is SQIVND (reference sequence). There are 12 residues in the CDR3. This chain's CDR3 is CASSSGTSVLHF. The CDR3 DNA reads TGTGCCAGTAGTTCCGGGACATCAGTGCTGCATTTT.

The chain joins TRBV29-1 to TRBJ1-1; D is possibly TRBD1 (5 bases). This CDR3 has 14 amino acids. Trimming left V 2 bases short and J 1 base short, with 11 bases between. The germline V gene encodes CDR1 SQVTM and CDR2 ANQGSEA. The CDR3 bases are TGCAGCGTTGAATGGACAATTGAGAACACTGAAGCTTTCTTT. Amino acid sequence: CSVEWTIENTEAFF.

The J gene is TRBJ2-3, the V gene TRBV28; TRBD2 agrees at 10 bases. Germline values: CDR1 MDHEN, CDR2 SYDVKM. Trimming at V came to 6 bases and at J to 4 bases, leaving 19 bases not matched to a gene. The CDR3 is 19 residues long. CDR3 sequence: CASSGGKRGGPGYPDTQYF. The CDR3 nucleotides are TGTGCCAGCAGCGGGGGGAAGCGGGGGGGCCCGGGTTATCCAGATACGCAGTATTTT.

The chain employs TRBV29-1 and TRBJ1-1; tentatively, D is TRBD1 (5 bases). This CDR3 contains 14 residues. V gave up 5 bases and J gave up 1 base, with 14 bases separating them. The germline CDR1 and CDR2 sequences are SQVTM and ANQGSEA. The CDR3 sequence: CSVRIGHRNTEAFF. The DNA of the CDR3 is TGCAGCGTTCGAATTGGACACAGGAACACTGAAGCTTTCTTT.